This TCR beta chain was observed in a study of blood T cell repertoires in COVID-19. Germline CDR1 SQVTM, CDR2 ANQGSEA. This CDR3 has 13 amino acids. Trimming at V came to 4 bases and at J to 7 bases, leaving 6 bases not matched to a gene. Here immunoSEQ multiplex PCR was the method, and the copy in TCRdb shows in-frame clones only, minus some. This sample has 150,000 to 200,000 clones; 70% to 90% occur once, and the top ten carry roughly 0.77%. The V gene is TRBV29-1, the J gene TRBJ1-5, with 8 bases matching TRBD1. The specimen was PBMCs or T cells enriched from blood (not recorded which). The clonotype comes from a woman between 18 and 29 years old who had recovered from COVID-19. CDR3 region: CSVAAGGDQPQHF. The DNA of the CDR3 is TGCAGCGTTGCGGCAGGGGGCGACCAGCCCCAGCATTTT.